The 7 T cell receptor beta chains given below trace back to one sample, sequenced in a study of T cell repertoires in cytomegalovirus infection. These TCRs' antigens remain unknown. MiXCR was run by TCRdb on the reads, yielding one entry per CDR3 protein. Of about 700,000 distinct CDR3 sequences in the sample, about 30% were seen once. Sample: cultured PBMCs, taken from culture after CMV antigen stimulation. These receptors were taken from a human donor in good health (CMV status not recorded). Some clones in this sample may be carry-over from other donors' samples.

A note on this clonotype: The junction and the germline gene differ at one end; a read error may be behind it. This sequence joins TRBV7-9 and TRBJ2-5; maybe TRBD2 (6 bases). This CDR3 region has 17 residues. CDR1 is SEHNR and CDR2 is FQNEAQ in the germline V gene (reference sequence). In DNA form, the CDR3 reads TGTGTCAGCAGCCGGCTCGGGGGTGCGGTGGGGCAAGAGACCCAGTACTTC. It encodes CVSSRLGGAVGQETQYF.

CDR3 residues: CASRRTLAQETQYF. The CDR3 nucleotides read TGTGCCAGCAGGCGGACCTTAGCCCAAGAGACCCAGTACTTC. The rearrangement uses TRBV11-1 and TRBJ2-5; no reliable D call. Germline V gene sequence: CDR1 SGHAT, CDR2 FQDESV (reference sequence). Trimming stripped 6 bases from V and 1 base from J, with 12 bases between. This CDR3 spans 14 amino acids.

This clonotype was observed a handful of times. This chain links TRBV27 with TRBJ1-2; no reliable D call. The V and J ends lost 7 bases and 1 base respectively, with 13 bases between them. CDR1 and CDR2 from the germline V gene are MNHEY and SMNVEV (reference sequence). The CDR3 runs to 14 residues. CDR3 nucleotide sequence: TGTGCCAGCACCCTCCGGGCCGGTAACTATGGCTACACCTTC. Encoded protein: CASTLRAGNYGYTF.

J is TRBJ2-1 and V is TRBV7-9; D is uncertain. Germline CDR1 reads SEHNR; CDR2 reads FQNEAQ (reference sequence). V shed 4 bases and J shed 3 bases, with 19 bases lying between them. CDR3 length equals 17 residues. The CDR3, as DNA: TGTGCCAGCAGCTCAGAAGGGCAGAAATTCCTCTACAATGAGCAGTTCTTC. This encodes CASSSEGQKFLYNEQFF.

The V and J genes are TRBV7-2 and TRBJ2-7; the D gene is possibly TRBD1 (5 bases). CDR3 length: 14 residues. V dropped 5 bases and J dropped 2 bases, with 13 bases sitting between them. Per germline, CDR1 SGHTA and CDR2 FQGNSA. The CDR3 DNA reads TGTGCCAGCAGCCATTCCAGGGATACCTACGAGCAGTACTTC. Translation: CASSHSRDTYEQYF.

This sequence joins TRBV4-3 and TRBJ2-7, with D possibly being TRBD2 (8 bases). The V and J ends lost 5 bases and 4 bases respectively, with 18 bases between them. This CDR3 has 15 amino acids. Per germline, CDR1 LGHNA and CDR2 YSLEER. The CDR3, as DNA: TGCGCCAGCAGCTTCGACAGGGAGCGGGGGTACGAGCAGTACTTC. The encoded protein is CASSFDRERGYEQYF.

The rearrangement links TRBV7-9 to TRBJ1-5, with TRBD1 matching 7 bases. The CDR3 runs 14 residues. CDR1 is SEHNR and CDR2 is FQNEAQ in the germline V gene (reference sequence). Trimming cost V 8 bases and J 2 bases; bases outside gene matches: 6. The CDR3, as DNA: TGTGCCAGCGGAGGGGGCTCCGGCAATCAGCCCCAGCATTTT. It translates to CASGGGSGNQPQHF. The entire variable domain, with the rest obtained from reference TRBV7-9 and TRBJ1-5, is as follows: DTGVSQNPRHKITKRGQNVTFRCDPISEHNRLYWYRQTLGQGPEFLTYFQNEAQLEKSRLLSDRFSAERPKGSFSTLEIQRTEQGDSAMYLCASGGGSGNQPQHFGDGTRLSIL.